The 6 T cell receptor beta chains in this list originate from one sample, sequenced in a study of identical twins. TCRdb reprocessed the 5' RACE reads with MiXCR, giving one entry per CDR3 protein. Here the sample spans hundreds of thousands of distinct CDR3 sequences, more than 9% being singletons. These records were also assigned to another study, of yellow fever vaccine responses in identical twins.

The sample taken for sequencing was CD8+ T cells sorted from blood. The receptors derive from a woman aged 18-29 years in good health.

This clonotype occurred many times. The chain employs TRBV4-1 and TRBJ1-2; TRBD1 matches 9 bases. Germline V gene lookup returns CDR1 MGHRA and CDR2 YSYEKL. J gave up 6 bases and V 0 bases, and 2 bases lay outside the gene matches. The length of the CDR3 is 14 residues. The CDR3 DNA sequence: TGCGCCAGCAGCCAAGACGACAGGGGGAATGGCTACACCTTC. Encoded protein: CASSQDDRGNGYTF.

This clonotype showed up just a few times. This chain links TRBV6-5 with TRBJ2-1, with D possibly matching TRBD2 (5 bases). Germline V CDR1 and CDR2: MNHEY, SVGAGI. V lost 0 bases, J lost 7 bases, and 7 bases lay in between. This CDR3 region has 13 residues. The CDR3 here is CASSYSEENEQFF. In DNA, the CDR3 is TGTGCCAGCAGTTACTCGGAGGAGAATGAGCAGTTCTTC.

The rearrangement links TRBV3-1 to TRBJ2-3; TRBD2 matches at 9 bases. Germline trimming cut 0 bases from V and 4 bases from J; bases unmatched to any gene: 17. There are 20 residues in the CDR3. The germline V gene has CDR1 LGHDT and CDR2 YNNKEL (reference sequence). The CDR3 DNA reads TGTGCCAGCAGCCAAGATAGGTCGGTGTGGGCTAGCGGGACCGCAGATACGCAGTATTTT. Translating gives CASSQDRSVWASGTADTQYF.

This clonotype was detected a few times. The chain links TRBV7-2 to TRBJ1-1, with 7 bases identical to TRBD1. The CDR3 runs 13 residues. Looked up from germline, CDR1 is SGHTA and CDR2 is FQGNSA. The V segment lost 2 bases and the J segment 7 bases; nucleotides outside the gene matches: 4. CDR3 coding DNA: TGTGCCAGCAGCTTACGTTGGGACAGTGAAGCTTTCTTT. Encoded protein: CASSLRWDSEAFF.

There are a few counts of this clonotype. V is TRBV7-9 and J is TRBJ2-1, with a weak D call TRBD2 (6 bases). CDR1 is SEHNR, CDR2 FQNEAQ, per germline (reference sequence). This CDR3 is built from 15 residues. The V and J ends lost 9 bases and 3 bases respectively, with 18 bases between them. CDR3: CASTWETRGYNEQFF. The CDR3 coding sequence is TGTGCCAGTACCTGGGAGACTAGGGGCTACAATGAGCAGTTCTTC.

V is TRBV2 and J is TRBJ2-1; D is unclear. The V and J ends lost 8 bases and 11 bases respectively, with 10 bases between them. CDR1 and CDR2 (germline): SNHLY, FYNNEI. The CDR3 spans 10 residues. The CDR3, as DNA: TGTGCCAGCTCCGGGCGGAAGCAGTTCTTC. It codes for CASSGRKQFF. The full variable domain, in which reference TRBV2 and TRBJ2-1 provide the parts outside the CDR3, is EPEVTQTPSHQVTQMGQEVILRCVPISNHLYFYWYRQILGQKVEFLVSFYNNEISEKSEIFDDQFSVERPDGSNFTLKIRSTKLEDSAMYFCASSGRKQFFGPGTRLTVL.